These 32 T cell receptor beta chains were all obtained from the same sample, sequenced in a study of blood T cell repertoires in COVID-19. TCRdb keeps only in-frame clones here, not all; method: immunoSEQ multiplex PCR. The sample holds a few hundred thousand clones, around 91% seen once. Sequencing input: PBMCs or T cells enriched from blood (not recorded which). The receptors stem from a woman aged 35 to 49 who had recovered from COVID-19.

V usage is TRBV6-5 and J usage is TRBJ2-7; TRBD1 aligns across 9 bases. The V segment lost 4 bases and the J segment 4 bases; nucleotides outside the gene matches: 11. CDR3 length: 16 amino acids. From germline, CDR1 is MNHEY and CDR2 SVGAGI. CDR3 in DNA: TGTGCCAGCAGTTCCCCCTCGGACAGGGGAGGATACGAGCAGTACTTC. Its translation: CASSSPSDRGGYEQYF.

The chain couples TRBV11-3 to TRBJ1-1; D not resolved. CDR3 length: 15 amino acids. Trimming shortened V by 5 bases and J by 4 bases, and 17 bases separated the two germline ends. Germline V CDR1 and CDR2: SGHNT, YENEEA. The CDR3 coding sequence is TGTGCCAGCAGCCCCAGGATTTTTCTTGGCACTGAAGCTTTCTTT. It is translated as CASSPRIFLGTEAFF.

The V gene is TRBV7-9, the J gene TRBJ2-7; 11 bases fit TRBD2. Germline V gene sequence: CDR1 SEHNR, CDR2 FQNEAQ (reference sequence). The junction had 6 bases not matched to a gene; V was cut back by 5 bases and J by 6 bases. There are 14 residues in the CDR3. CDR3 loop: CASSLSGGAGEQYF. The CDR3 DNA reads as TGTGCCAGCAGCCTTAGCGGGGGGGCCGGCGAGCAGTACTTC.

The chain links TRBV10-3 to TRBJ2-7; 7 nucleotides agree with TRBD1. The CDR3 runs to 14 residues. Germline-derived CDR1 and CDR2 are ENHRY and SYGVKD. The ends lost 7 bases at V and 2 bases at J; junction bases unmatched: 8. CDR3 region: CAITDRDSTYEQYF. In nucleotides, the CDR3 is TGTGCCATCACTGACCGGGACAGCACCTACGAGCAGTACTTC.

This chain joins TRBV11-3 and TRBJ2-7, with 8 positions matching TRBD1. CDR1 and CDR2 (germline): SGHNT, YENEEA. The CDR3 contains 14 residues. The ends lost 3 bases at V and 5 bases at J; junction bases unmatched: 6. CDR3 region: CASSLSGGVDEQYF. CDR3 bases: TGTGCCAGCAGCTTGTCAGGGGGCGTCGACGAGCAGTACTTC.

The J gene is TRBJ1-2, the V gene TRBV6-5, with D possibly matching TRBD1 (5 bases). The V end was cut by 0 bases, the J end by 5 bases, with 10 bases between. The CDR3 length is 14 residues. Per germline, CDR1 MNHEY and CDR2 SVGAGI. DNA of the CDR3: TGTGCCAGCAGTTACTCGGGGCGCCGTTATGGCTACACCTTC. Its translation is CASSYSGRRYGYTF.

The genes are TRBV7-3 and TRBJ1-2; D call uncertain. Trimming took 0 bases from V and 3 from J, leaving 11 bases between them. Germline V gives CDR1 SGHTA, CDR2 FQGTGA. The CDR3 extends over 15 amino acids. The CDR3 nucleotides read TGTGCCAGCAGCTTAACAGGGAGCGGGGACTATGGCTACACCTTC. Translated, it gives CASSLTGSGDYGYTF.

The chain links TRBV4-3 to TRBJ1-3; 7 bases match TRBD1. CDR1 and CDR2 from the germline V gene are LGHNA and YSLEER. V lost 0 bases and J lost 0; bases outside the gene matches: 11. This CDR3 comprises 19 residues. CDR3 nucleotides: TGCGCCAGCAGCCAAGATTACGTCCAGGGGGTTTACTCTGGAAACACCATATATTTT. It yields the protein CASSQDYVQGVYSGNTIYF.

This chain uses TRBV29-1 with TRBJ1-5; no firm D call. V lost 4 bases and J lost 0, with 10 bases in between. The germline V gene has CDR1 SQVTM and CDR2 ANQGSEA. CDR3 length equals 14 residues. The CDR3 DNA follows: TGCAGCGTTGTAGCTGGTAGTAGCAATCAGCCCCAGCATTTT. It codes for CSVVAGSSNQPQHF.

J is TRBJ2-1 and V is TRBV28, with 8 bases fitting TRBD1. After removal of 7 bases from V and 4 bases from J, the junction contained 9 bases not matched to a gene. From germline, CDR1 is MDHEN and CDR2 SYDVKM. The CDR3 length is 15 residues. The CDR3 nucleotides read TGTGCCAGCAAAGAGTCAGGGGGCCAGTACAATGAGCAGTTCTTC. Protein product: CASKESGGQYNEQFF.

V is TRBV7-2 and J is TRBJ2-1, with D possibly TRBD1 on 5 matching bases. With 3 bases removed from V and 4 bases from J, the gap between germline ends came to 10 bases. The length of the CDR3 is 14 residues. In germline, CDR1 is SGHTA, CDR2 FQGNSA. The CDR3: CASSLSRAYNEQFF. The CDR3 coding sequence is TGTGCCAGCAGCTTGAGCAGGGCATACAATGAGCAGTTCTTC. Drawing the rest from reference TRBV7-2 and TRBJ2-1, the complete variable domain is GAGVSQSPSNKVTEKGKDVELRCDPISGHTALYWYRQSLGQGLEFLIYFQGNSAPDKSGLPSDRFSAERTGGSVSTLTIQRTQQEDSAVYLCASSLSRAYNEQFFGPGTRLTVL.

V is TRBV14 and J is TRBJ1-1; no clear D. Looked up from germline, CDR1 is SGHDN and CDR2 is FVKESK. Trimming left V 3 bases short and J 4 bases short, with 12 bases between. The CDR3 is made up of 14 amino acids. CDR3 DNA sequence: TGTGCCAGCAGCCAGCCCTGGAGACCCACTGAAGCTTTCTTT. Amino acids: CASSQPWRPTEAFF.

The chain is built from TRBV2 and TRBJ2-1; maybe TRBD1 (5 bases). Germline CDR1 and CDR2: SNHLY and FYNNEI. This CDR3 has 12 amino acids. V was pared by 6 bases and J by 6 bases, with 9 bases between. The CDR3, as DNA: TGTGCCAGCAGGCAGGGCCCCAATGAGCAGTTCTTC. This codes for CASRQGPNEQFF.

V usage is TRBV5-4 and J usage is TRBJ1-4, with 8 bases that match TRBD1. There are 14 residues in the CDR3. Germline CDR1 SGHNT, CDR2 YYREEE (reference sequence). J lost 8 bases, V lost 1 base, and 4 bases had no gene match. The CDR3 sequence is CASSLKQGDEKLFF. The CDR3 coding sequence is TGTGCCAGCAGCTTGAAACAGGGGGACGAAAAACTGTTTTTT.

V usage is TRBV3-1 (or the pseudogene TRBV3-2) and J usage is TRBJ1-1; maybe TRBD1 (5 bases). Germline V lookup: CDR1 LGHDT, CDR2 YNNKEL (reference sequence). The germline V and J ends were trimmed by 4 bases and 4 bases, with 19 bases remaining between them. The CDR3 loop spans 16 amino acids. The CDR3 nucleotides read TGTGCCAGCAGCCCTCTCCTCCCGGAGGGGAGCACTGAAGCTTTCTTT. It codes for CASSPLLPEGSTEAFF.

The chain joins TRBV30 to TRBJ2-3; tentatively, D is TRBD1 (6 bases). CDR1 is GTSNPN, CDR2 SVGIG, per germline (reference sequence). The CDR3 is 15 amino acids. The V and J ends lost 0 bases and 4 bases respectively, with 14 bases between them. The DNA for the CDR3 is TGTGCCTGGAGTGTGTCTATTGGGGGCCCAGATACGCAGTATTTT. It codes for CAWSVSIGGPDTQYF.

The chain is built from TRBV20-1 and TRBJ2-7, with D unresolved. The germline V and J ends were trimmed by 2 bases and 3 bases, with 5 bases remaining between them. CDR1 DFQATT and CDR2 SNEGSKA come from the germline V gene (reference sequence). The CDR3 consists of 11 residues. As DNA, the CDR3 is TGCAGTGCTAGAAGGAGCTACGAGCAGTACTTC. Encoded protein: CSARRSYEQYF.

The chain combines TRBV7-3 with TRBJ2-3; D perhaps matches TRBD2 (6 bases). CDR1 and CDR2 (germline): SGHTA, FQGTGA. The ends were cut back, 2 bases at V and 4 bases at J, with 13 bases in the middle. The CDR3 consists of 15 residues. The DNA for the CDR3 is TGTGCCAGCAGCTTAGCGGAGGGAAGTGCAGATACGCAGTATTTT. Amino acids: CASSLAEGSADTQYF.

This clone was recorded a few times. The rearrangement joins TRBV11-3 to TRBJ2-5; tentative D call: TRBD2 (6 bases). The germline gives CDR1 SGHNT, CDR2 YENEEA. Trimming shortened V by 5 bases and J by 3 bases, and 16 bases separated the two germline ends. The length of the CDR3 is 15 residues. CDR3 coding DNA: TGTGCCAGCAGCCCCGCGGGGTTGACAGAAGAGACCCAGTACTTC. This translates into CASSPAGLTEETQYF.

This sequence joins TRBV7-2 and TRBJ1-2; 9 bases match TRBD1. The J segment lost 4 bases and the V segment lost 5 bases, leaving 17 bases of the junction unmatched. CDR1 SGHTA and CDR2 FQGNSA come from the germline V gene. The CDR3 length is 18 residues. CDR3: CASSAGTGTGSSGYGYTF. The CDR3 nucleotides read TGTGCCAGCAGCGCGGGAACCGGGACAGGGTCCTCTGGCTATGGCTACACCTTC.

This chain links TRBV4-3 with TRBJ2-1, with TRBD2 matching over 9 bases. CDR1 and CDR2 (germline): LGHNA, YSLEER. The V and J ends lost 4 bases and 3 bases, in that order; junction bases with no gene match: 4. This CDR3 has 15 residues. Written as DNA, the CDR3 is TGCGCCAGCAGCCTCTATAGCGGGGGCTACAATGAGCAGTTCTTC. It encodes CASSLYSGGYNEQFF.

The chain couples TRBV11-3 to TRBJ2-1, with 11 bases matching TRBD2. Germline assignment: CDR1 SGHNT and CDR2 YENEEA. The trim removed 1 base at V and 3 bases at J, leaving 2 bases unmatched. The CDR3 contains 16 residues. The CDR3 sequence: CASSLAGTSGYNEQFF. CDR3 sequence (DNA): TGTGCCAGCAGCTTAGCCGGGACTAGCGGCTACAATGAGCAGTTCTTC.

V and J are TRBV19 and TRBJ1-1; D ambiguous. Germline V gene lookup returns CDR1 LNHDA and CDR2 SQIVND (reference sequence). The CDR3 covers 13 residues. CDR3 bases: TGTGCGGCGCGGTTACAAATGAACACTGAAGCTTTCTTT. As protein: CAARLQMNTEAFF.

This clone was observed once. The rearrangement links TRBV5-4 to TRBJ2-1; 12 bases are a match to TRBD2. The CDR3 is made up of 16 amino acids. CDR1 SGHNT and CDR2 YYREEE come from the germline V gene (reference sequence). Trimming cost V 4 bases and J 10 bases; bases outside gene matches: 12. CDR3 DNA sequence: TGTGCCAGCAGCGTGGTGTCTAGCGGGAGGGCCGGAGAGCAGTTCTTC. Translation gives CASSVVSSGRAGEQFF.

CDR3 nucleotides: TGTGCCTGGGGGGGTGTCAAGGGAGCAGATACGCAGTATTTT. Encoded protein: CAWGGVKGADTQYF. V and J are TRBV30 and TRBJ2-3, with D perhaps being TRBD1 or TRBD2 (5 bases each). The CDR3 runs 14 residues. The ends were cut back, 5 bases at V and 4 bases at J, with 16 bases in the middle. Germline CDR1 GTSNPN, CDR2 SVGIG (reference sequence).

The genes are TRBV5-1 and TRBJ1-2; 11 positions match TRBD1. Trimming cost V 0 bases and J 9 bases; bases outside gene matches: 7. The CDR3 extends over 15 amino acids. The germline CDR1 and CDR2 sequences are SGHRS and YFSETQ. The CDR3 region has the DNA TGCGCCAGCAGCTTGGCCCAGGGACAGGGGGGAAGCTACACCTTC. This translates into CASSLAQGQGGSYTF.

DNA for the CDR3: TGTGCCAGCAGGGGGACAGGGGAATACGAGCAGTACTTC. This encodes CASRGTGEYEQYF. V is TRBV6-5 and J is TRBJ2-7, with 10 bases fitting TRBD1. J lost 4 bases, V lost 6 bases, and 3 bases had no gene match. Germline V CDR1 and CDR2: MNHEY, SVGAGI. CDR3 length: 13 amino acids.

The rearrangement links TRBV21-1 to TRBJ2-5; the listed D gene, TRBD2, was not tested against the DNA. TRBV21-1 is designated a pseudogene. This CDR3 comprises 22 residues. The CDR3: CASSKGPPSTAGLAGPQETQYF. CDR3 coding DNA: TGTGCCAGCAGCAAAGGCCCCCCGTCTACTGCGGGACTAGCGGGACCGCAAGAGACCCAGTACTTC.

About this clone: One junction end disagrees with the germline gene, perhaps due to a read error. J is TRBJ2-1 and V is TRBV7-7; 8 bases are a match to TRBD1. Per germline, CDR1 SSHAT and CDR2 FNYEAQ (reference sequence). This CDR3 is built from 15 residues. The CDR3 DNA follows: TGTGCTAGCAGCTTGGACAGGGTATCCTACAATGAGCAGTTCTTC. Translated, it gives CASSLDRVSYNEQFF. The variable domain in full, completed from reference TRBV7-7 and TRBJ2-1, reads GAGVSQSPRYKVTKRGQDVTLRCDPISSHATLYWYQQALGQGPEFLTYFNYEAQPDKSGLPSDRFSAERPEGSISTLTIQRTEQRDSAMYRCASSLDRVSYNEQFFGPGTRLTVL.

This clone was counted once. V gene TRBV28 combines with J gene TRBJ1-2; D gene unclear. This CDR3 comprises 12 residues. Trimming stripped 2 bases from V and 9 bases from J, with 10 bases between. Germline V CDR1 and CDR2: MDHEN, SYDVKM. In nucleotides, the CDR3 is TGTGCCAGCAGTTTAATCGAGGGTAGCTACACCTTC. Translated: CASSLIEGSYTF.

This chain connects TRBV27 to TRBJ1-6, with D uncertain. The CDR3 runs to 15 residues. Germline V gives CDR1 MNHEY, CDR2 SMNVEV (reference sequence). V lost 6 bases and J 7 bases, leaving 16 bases between the germline ends. This CDR3 reads CASRQYISGNSPLHF. The CDR3 coding sequence is TGTGCCAGCAGACAGTACATCTCAGGCAATTCACCCCTCCACTTT.

This chain joins TRBV18 and TRBJ2-6; 10 nucleotides agree with TRBD2. The ends lost 3 bases at V and 0 bases at J; junction bases unmatched: 11. The germline V gene encodes CDR1 KGHSH and CDR2 LQKENI. The CDR3 contains 20 residues. CDR3 region: CASSPFSGTSAPSGANVLTF. CDR3 nucleotide sequence: TGTGCCAGCTCACCCTTCTCCGGGACTAGCGCCCCCTCTGGGGCCAACGTCCTGACTTTC.